This TCR beta chain was identified in a study of lymphopenia after photon versus proton radiotherapy. Assay used: immunoSEQ multiplex PCR; TCRdb lists only in-frame clones, some missing. The sample contains tens of thousands of clones, approximately 86% of which appear only once. J lost 3 bases, V lost 3 bases, and 4 bases had no gene match. The germline V gene has CDR1 SGHTA and CDR2 FQGTGA. The CDR3 covers 15 residues. The receptor was isolated from a man older than 75 with esophageal cancer. The sequencing used peripheral blood, collected from a patient treated with proton-based radiotherapy. The chain uses TRBV7-3 and TRBJ1-1; TRBD1 matches at 10 bases. In nucleotides, the CDR3 is TGTGCCAGCAGCTTGCAGACAGGGGGCTACACTGAAGCTTTCTTT. Translating it yields CASSLQTGGYTEAFF.